Sequencing of this TCR beta chain was carried out in a study of identical twins. Study conclusions and caveats: Clonotypes of the beta chain that were abundant in cord blood carried fewer insertions (memory repertoires showed none).

TCRdb independently ran MiXCR on the 5' RACE reads; one entry per CDR3 protein. The sample records 500,000 to 600,000 distinct CDR3 sequences, 22% being singletons. Deletions cut 2 bases from V and 4 bases from J, with 9 bases between. Germline V CDR1 and CDR2: SGHRS, YFSETQ. The CDR3 extends over 14 amino acids. Concerning this clonotype itself: The antigen remains unidentified.

This sample was shared with a second study, whose subject was T cells expressing NK-cell markers. From that paper: Sorted CD3+CD56+NKG2C+, CD3+CD56+NKG2C- and CD3+CD56-NKG2C+ T-cell subsets were beta-chain profiled. The study sequenced eight donors, seven HCMV-seropositive and one seronegative. About 1.0-8% of CD8+ T cells in about six donors belonged to dominant NKG2C+ clonotypes.

This receptor was obtained from a young woman in good health. The specimen sequenced was CD4+ T cells sorted from blood. The chain joins TRBV5-1 to TRBJ2-2, with D perhaps TRBD1 or TRBD2 (5 bases each). Here the CDR3 reads CASSFEGSTGELFF. Written as DNA, the CDR3 is TGCGCCAGCAGCTTCGAGGGGAGCACCGGGGAGCTGTTTTTT.